The subject of this entry is one T cell receptor (beta chain). Its antigen remains unidentified. The PCR used 60 Vbeta and 13 Jbeta primers. Libraries were prepared by immunoSEQ multiplex PCR; TCRdb keeps only in-frame clonotypes and omits some of them. The repertoire holds around 140,000 clones, roughly three quarters seen once, with 2.5% to 3% in the top ten. The data stem from a study of cytomegalovirus exposure and HLA in healthy donors. Study findings and constraints: Near-uniform donor sequencing depth was presumed by presence/absence analyses. Sequencing probably produced one cluster of sequence variants that were highly shared.

V was shortened by 9 bases and J by 1 base, with 16 bases between the two germline ends. The CDR3 length is 15 residues. From germline, CDR1 is LNHNV and CDR2 YYDKDF (reference sequence). The sequenced material came from PBMCs. The receptor comes from a female donor in good health and CMV-seronegative. This chain joins TRBV15 and TRBJ1-5, with a tentative D call TRBD1 (6 bases). The CDR3 reads CATKEGVGSNQPQHF. The CDR3 coding sequence is TGTGCCACTAAAGAGGGGGTAGGGAGCAATCAGCCCCAGCATTTT.